The clone carrying this T cell receptor (beta chain) was detected a few times. These data come from a study of blood T cell repertoires in COVID-19. Looking at the study overall: COVID-19 samples, acute and convalescent, were from the United States, Italy and Spain. In each case, the material was cDNA or gDNA derived from T cells, B-cell-depleted T cells, or PBMCs.

This CDR3 region has 13 residues. V lost 3 bases and J lost 8; bases outside the gene matches: 1. CDR1 LNHDA and CDR2 SQIVND come from the germline V gene (reference sequence). How the authors handled the data: Amplification of reference gene primers was used by the study to estimate nucleated cell counts. Using immunoSEQ multiplex PCR, the repertoire was profiled, and TCRdb retains in-frame clones only, with some absent. The V and J calls and clone size were taken over from that table, and D and trimming were inferred from the DNA. The sample records nearly 80,000 clones, approximately 80% being singletons.

The sample comprised peripheral blood. The gene calls are TRBV19 and TRBJ1-6, with 7 bases identical to TRBD1. The receptor was derived from a man between 60 and 75 years old with active or convalescent COVID-19. CDR3 sequence (DNA): TGTGCCAGTAGTATGGGACAGTATTCACCCCTCCACTTT. It translates to CASSMGQYSPLHF.